This TCR beta chain emerged from a study of blood T cell repertoires in COVID-19. The overall study: In each case, the material was cDNA or gDNA derived from T cells, B-cell-depleted T cells, or PBMCs.

Produced via immunoSEQ multiplex PCR; TCRdb's table is partial and in-frame only. The sample has about 200,000 clones, 89% seen once. This clone occurred a few times. Membership in each cohort depended on participant-reported clinical history. The clonotype comes from a woman aged 18-30 years who had recovered from COVID-19. The sequencing input was PBMCs or T cells enriched from blood (not recorded which).

The CDR3 region is CASSSYRVRSEAFF. The CDR3 nucleotides read TGTGCCAGCAGTTCCTACAGGGTGAGATCTGAAGCTTTCTTT. The chain links TRBV28 to TRBJ1-1, with a weak D call TRBD1 (6 bases). Trimming removed 4 bases at V and 6 bases at J, with 15 bases between. Germline assignment: CDR1 MDHEN and CDR2 SYDVKM. CDR3 length equals 14 residues.